This T cell receptor beta chain came from a study of blood T cell repertoires in COVID-19. Enrollees, about 18 to 95 years old, lived in around 23 US areas. Participants' own reports of clinical history determined their cohort assignment. Sequencing was performed with immunoSEQ multiplex PCR; in TCRdb, only in-frame clones are kept and a portion is missing. Seen here are about 200,000 clones, about 86% observed once, and the top ten hold under 30%. Per germline, CDR1 SGHTA and CDR2 FQGNSA. The CDR3 spans 14 residues. Trimming removed 5 bases from V and 4 bases from J; junction bases left unmatched: 5.

Sequencing was performed on PBMCs or T cells enriched from blood (not recorded which). This clonotype was obtained from a woman aged 40-49 years in a cohort exposed to, infected with or recovered from COVID-19 (not recorded which). The chain combines TRBV7-2 with TRBJ2-1, with 7 bases that match TRBD2. The CDR3 loop reads CASSRGDYYNEQFF. CDR3 nucleotide sequence: TGTGCCAGCAGCCGGGGGGACTATTACAATGAGCAGTTCTTC.